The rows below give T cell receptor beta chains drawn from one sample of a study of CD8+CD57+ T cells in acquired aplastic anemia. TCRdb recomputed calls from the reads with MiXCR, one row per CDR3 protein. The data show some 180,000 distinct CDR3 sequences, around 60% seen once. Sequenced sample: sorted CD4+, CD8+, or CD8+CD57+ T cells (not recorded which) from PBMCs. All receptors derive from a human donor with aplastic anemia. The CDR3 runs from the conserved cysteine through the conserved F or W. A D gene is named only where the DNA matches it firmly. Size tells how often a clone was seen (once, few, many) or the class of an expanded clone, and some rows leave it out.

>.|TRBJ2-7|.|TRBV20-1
CSANHRLAYEQYF
TGCAGTGCTAATCATCGACTGGCCTACGAGCAGTACTTC
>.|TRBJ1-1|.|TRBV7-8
CASSLVVGRANTEAFF
TGTGCCAGCAGCTTAGTTGTGGGGAGGGCGAACACTGAAGCTTTCTTT
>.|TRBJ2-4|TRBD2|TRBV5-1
CASSSAGGHIQYF
TGCGCCAGCAGCTCCGCGGGGGGGCACATTCAGTACTTC
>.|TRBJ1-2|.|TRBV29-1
CSVETSDRRGYTF
TGCAGCGTTGAAACCTCGGACAGACGTGGCTACACCTTC
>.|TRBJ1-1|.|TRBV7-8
CASSLARGSEAFF
TGTGCCAGCAGCTTAGCGAGGGGGAGTGAAGCTTTCTTT
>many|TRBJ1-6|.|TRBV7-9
CASSLELFNSPLHF
TGTGCCAGCAGCTTAGAACTCTTTAATTCACCCCTCCACTTT
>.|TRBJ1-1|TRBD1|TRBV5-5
CASSLAGGGQFLEAFF
TGTGCCAGCAGCTTGGCAGGGGGGGGACAGTTTTTGGAAGCTTTCTTT
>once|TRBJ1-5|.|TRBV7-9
CASSFGTPNQPQHF
TGTGCCAGCAGCTTCGGCACCCCTAATCAGCCCCAGCATTTT
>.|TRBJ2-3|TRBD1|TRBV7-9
CASSWRTGTDTQYF
TGTGCCAGCAGCTGGAGGACAGGGACAGATACGCAGTATTTT
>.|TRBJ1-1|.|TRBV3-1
CASSLVHGGSMNTEAFF
TGTGCCAGCAGCCTAGTTCACGGGGGGTCCATGAACACTGAAGCTTTCTTT
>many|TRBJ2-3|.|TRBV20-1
CSALWDWTSDTQYF
TGCAGTGCCCTGTGGGACTGGACTTCCGATACGCAGTATTTT
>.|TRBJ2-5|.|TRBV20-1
CSARDGRETQYF
TGCAGTGCTAGAGATGGGCGGGAGACCCAGTACTTC
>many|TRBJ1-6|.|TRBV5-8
CASSPYPTGRKSPLHF
TGTGCCAGCAGCCCCTATCCTACAGGGAGGAAATCACCCCTCCACTTT
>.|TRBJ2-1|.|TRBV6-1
CASRVSRGEWNEQFF
TGTGCCAGCAGGGTTAGTCGAGGCGAGTGGAATGAGCAGTTCTTC
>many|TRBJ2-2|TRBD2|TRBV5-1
CASSDGRGLDSGELFF
TGCGCCAGCAGCGACGGGAGGGGGTTAGACAGCGGGGAGCTGTTTTTT
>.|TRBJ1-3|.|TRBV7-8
CASSLVGSFSGNTIYF
TGTGCCAGCAGCTTAGTTGGATCCTTCTCTGGAAACACCATATATTTT
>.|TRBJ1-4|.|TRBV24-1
CATSDSQGPDNEKLFF
TGTGCCACCAGTGATTCCCAGGGGCCAGATAATGAAAAACTGTTTTTT
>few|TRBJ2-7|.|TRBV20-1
CSASLGAYEQYF
TGCAGTGCTTCATTGGGCGCCTACGAGCAGTACTTC
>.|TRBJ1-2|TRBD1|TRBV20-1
CSARDVGTGVYGYTF
TGCAGTGCTAGAGATGTCGGGACAGGGGTCTATGGCTACACCTTC
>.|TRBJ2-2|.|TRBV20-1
CSAKGHTGELFF
TGCAGTGCTAAGGGTCACACCGGGGAGCTGTTTTTT
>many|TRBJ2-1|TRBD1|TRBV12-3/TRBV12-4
CASSLFVAGGRDEQFF
TGTGCCAGCAGTTTATTCGTGGCAGGGGGCCGGGATGAGCAGTTCTTC
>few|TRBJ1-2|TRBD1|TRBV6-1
CASSTRTGRAGGYTF
TGTGCCAGCAGTACACGGACAGGGCGGGCCGGCGGCTACACCTTC
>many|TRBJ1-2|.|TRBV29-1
CSNGRGGYGYTF
TGCAGCAACGGACGTGGCGGCTATGGCTACACCTTC
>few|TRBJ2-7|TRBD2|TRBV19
CASSISGRYEQYF
TGTGCCAGTAGTATCTCCGGGAGGTACGAGCAGTACTTC
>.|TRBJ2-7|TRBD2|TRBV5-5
CASRLAGGNGEQYF
TGTGCCAGCAGGCTCGCGGGAGGTAATGGGGAGCAGTACTTC
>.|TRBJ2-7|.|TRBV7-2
CASSLGWGREQYF
TGTGCCAGCAGCTTAGGCTGGGGGCGGGAGCAGTACTTC
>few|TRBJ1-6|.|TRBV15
CATSRAPDRRNSPLHF
TGTGCCACCAGCAGAGCGCCCGACCGACGGAATTCACCCCTCCACTTT
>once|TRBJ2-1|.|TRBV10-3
CAISGLGNEQFF
TGTGCCATCAGTGGTCTGGGGAATGAGCAGTTCTTC
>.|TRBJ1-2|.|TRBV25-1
CASSDRGANYGYTF
TGTGCCAGCAGTGATAGGGGAGCAAACTATGGCTACACCTTC
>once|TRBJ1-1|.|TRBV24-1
CATSDRSTEAFF
TGTGCCACCAGTGATCGAAGCACTGAAGCTTTCTTT
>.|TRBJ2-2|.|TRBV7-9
CASSHSGANTGELFF
TGTGCCAGCAGCCACTCGGGCGCGAACACCGGGGAGCTGTTTTTT
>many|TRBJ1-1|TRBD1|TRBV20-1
CSARRDRGMNTEAFF
TGCAGTGCTAGGAGGGACAGGGGAATGAACACTGAAGCTTTCTTT
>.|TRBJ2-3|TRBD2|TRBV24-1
CATSDFGERGGTDTQYF
TGTGCCACCAGTGATTTCGGCGAGCGGGGGGGCACAGATACGCAGTATTTT
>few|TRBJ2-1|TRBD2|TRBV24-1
CATSDPGGGNEQFF
TGTGCCACCAGTGATCCCGGGGGGGGGAATGAGCAGTTCTTC
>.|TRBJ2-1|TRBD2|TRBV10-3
CAISGGPLGLAYEQFF
TGTGCCATCAGTGGAGGACCTTTGGGACTAGCTTATGAGCAGTTCTTC
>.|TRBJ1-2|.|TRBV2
CASSSPGGYGYTF
TGTGCCAGCAGTAGCCCGGGGGGCTATGGCTACACCTTC
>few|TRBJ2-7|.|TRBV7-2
CASMTAEGYEQYF
TGTGCCAGCATGACGGCGGAGGGCTACGAGCAGTACTTC
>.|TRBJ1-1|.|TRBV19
CASTQVGQGHTEAFF
TGTGCCAGTACCCAAGTAGGGCAGGGCCACACTGAAGCTTTCTTT
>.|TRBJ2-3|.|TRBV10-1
CASSEAAGDTQYF
TGCGCCAGCAGTGAGGCCGCGGGAGATACGCAGTATTTT
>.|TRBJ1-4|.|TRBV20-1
CSAREALDKLFF
TGCAGTGCTAGAGAAGCGCTGGATAAACTGTTTTTT
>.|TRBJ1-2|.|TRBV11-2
CASRHRESDYGYTF
TGTGCCAGCAGGCACAGGGAGTCGGACTATGGCTACACCTTC
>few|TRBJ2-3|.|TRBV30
CAWSNGASSTDTQYF
TGTGCCTGGAGTAACGGGGCCTCTAGCACAGATACGCAGTATTTT
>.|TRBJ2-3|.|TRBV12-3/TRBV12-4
CASSLGSTASTGTQYF
TGTGCCAGCAGTTTAGGGTCGACAGCTAGCACAGGTACGCAGTATTTT
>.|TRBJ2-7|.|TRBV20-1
CSAYGSGMQYF
TGCAGTGCCTACGGGAGTGGCATGCAGTACTTC
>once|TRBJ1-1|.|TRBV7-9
CASSWWGQNTEAFF
TGTGCCAGCAGCTGGTGGGGGCAGAACACTGAAGCTTTCTTT